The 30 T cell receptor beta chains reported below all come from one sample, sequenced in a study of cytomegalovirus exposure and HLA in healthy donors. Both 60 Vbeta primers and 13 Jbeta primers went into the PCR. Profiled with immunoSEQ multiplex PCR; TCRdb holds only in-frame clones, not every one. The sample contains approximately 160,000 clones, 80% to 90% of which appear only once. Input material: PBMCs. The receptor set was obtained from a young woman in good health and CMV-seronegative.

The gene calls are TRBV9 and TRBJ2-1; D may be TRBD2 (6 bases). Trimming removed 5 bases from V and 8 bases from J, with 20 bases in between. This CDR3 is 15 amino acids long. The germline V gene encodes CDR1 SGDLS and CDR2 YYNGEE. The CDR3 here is CASSRGKGALHEQFF. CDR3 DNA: TGTGCCAGCAGTCGCGGGAAAGGGGCCCTCCATGAGCAGTTCTTC.

CDR3 DNA: TGTGCCGCCGCCGGGACAGGGAGATTTCCCGGGGAGCTGTTTTTT. Encoded protein: CAAAGTGRFPGELFF. V gene TRBV6-1 combines with J gene TRBJ2-2; TRBD1 matches at 9 bases. The CDR3 covers 15 residues. The trim removed 11 bases at V and 6 bases at J, leaving 13 bases unmatched. Germline V gives CDR1 MNHNS, CDR2 SASEGT.

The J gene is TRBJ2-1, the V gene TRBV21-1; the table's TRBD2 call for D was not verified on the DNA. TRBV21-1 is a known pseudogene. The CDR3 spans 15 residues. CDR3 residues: CARGSLAGPSDEQFF. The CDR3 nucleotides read TGTGCCAGGGGGTCGCTAGCGGGACCGAGCGATGAGCAGTTCTTC.

The CDR3 DNA sequence: TGTGCCAGCAGCTTAGCCCGGGACAGACTCAGCTCCTACAATGAGCAGTTCTTC. It yields the protein CASSLARDRLSSYNEQFF. The V call is TRBV7-2, the J call TRBJ2-1; 7 nucleotides match TRBD1. The junction had 8 bases not matched to a gene; V was cut back by 0 bases and J by 0 bases. This CDR3 is 18 amino acids long. Germline V CDR1 and CDR2: SGHTA, FQGNSA.

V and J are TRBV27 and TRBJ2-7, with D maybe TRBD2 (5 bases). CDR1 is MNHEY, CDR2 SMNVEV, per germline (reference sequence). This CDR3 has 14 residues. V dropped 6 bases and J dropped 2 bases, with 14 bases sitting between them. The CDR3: CASRGSPGTYEQYF. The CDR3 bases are TGTGCCAGCAGAGGAAGTCCGGGAACCTACGAGCAGTACTTC.

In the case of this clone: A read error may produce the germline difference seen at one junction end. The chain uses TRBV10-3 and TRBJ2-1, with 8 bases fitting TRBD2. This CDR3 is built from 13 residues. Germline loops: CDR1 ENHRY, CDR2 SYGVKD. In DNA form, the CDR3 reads TGTGCCATCGGTGAGCGGGAGAATTATGAGCAGTTCTTC. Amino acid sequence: CAIGERENYEQFF.

In DNA form, the CDR3 reads TGTGCCAGTAGTATTGGGCGGGGGCAGCCCCAGCATTTT. Translated, it gives CASSIGRGQPQHF. V and J are TRBV19 and TRBJ1-5; tentative D call: TRBD1 (5 bases). V gave up 3 bases and J gave up 7 bases, with 10 bases separating them. CDR1 is LNHDA, CDR2 SQIVND, per germline (reference sequence). The CDR3 runs 13 residues. The variable domain in full, with the rest retrieved from reference TRBV19 and TRBJ1-5, is DGGITQSPKYLFRKEGQNVTLSCEQNLNHDAMYWYRQDPGQGLRLIYYSQIVNDFQKGDIAEGYSVSREKKESFPLTVTSAQKNPTAFYLCASSIGRGQPQHFGDGTRLSIL.

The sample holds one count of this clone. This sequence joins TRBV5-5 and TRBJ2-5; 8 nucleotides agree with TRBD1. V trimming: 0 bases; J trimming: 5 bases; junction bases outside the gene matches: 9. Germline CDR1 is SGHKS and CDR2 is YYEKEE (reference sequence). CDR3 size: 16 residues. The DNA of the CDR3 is TGTGCCAGCAGCTTGGGACCTACAGGGGGAAGGGAGACCCAGTACTTC. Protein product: CASSLGPTGGRETQYF.

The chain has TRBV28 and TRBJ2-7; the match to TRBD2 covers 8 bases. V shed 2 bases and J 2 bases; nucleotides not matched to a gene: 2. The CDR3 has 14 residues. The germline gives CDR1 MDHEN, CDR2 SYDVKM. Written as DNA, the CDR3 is TGTGCCAGCAGTTTACGTAGCGGGACCTACGAGCAGTACTTC. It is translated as CASSLRSGTYEQYF.

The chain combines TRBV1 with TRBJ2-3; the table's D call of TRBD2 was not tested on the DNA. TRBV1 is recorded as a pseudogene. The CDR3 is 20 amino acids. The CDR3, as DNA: TGCACCAGCAGCCTGTCCGGGCGGGAGCCTCTGGGGTTATGCACAGATACGCAGTATTTT. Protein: CTSSLSGREPLGLCTDTQYF.

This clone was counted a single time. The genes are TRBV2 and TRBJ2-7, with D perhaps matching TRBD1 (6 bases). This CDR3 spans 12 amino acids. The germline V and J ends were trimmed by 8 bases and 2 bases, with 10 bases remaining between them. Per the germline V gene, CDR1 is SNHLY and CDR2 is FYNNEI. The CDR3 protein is CASEGEPYEQYF. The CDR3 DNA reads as TGTGCCAGCGAGGGGGAACCCTACGAGCAGTACTTC.

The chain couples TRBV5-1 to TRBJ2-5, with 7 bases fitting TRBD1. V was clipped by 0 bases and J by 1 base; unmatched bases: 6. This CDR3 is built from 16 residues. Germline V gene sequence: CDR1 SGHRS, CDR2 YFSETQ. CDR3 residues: CASSLEGALIQETQYF. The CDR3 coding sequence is TGCGCCAGCAGCTTGGAGGGGGCCCTAATCCAAGAGACCCAGTACTTC.

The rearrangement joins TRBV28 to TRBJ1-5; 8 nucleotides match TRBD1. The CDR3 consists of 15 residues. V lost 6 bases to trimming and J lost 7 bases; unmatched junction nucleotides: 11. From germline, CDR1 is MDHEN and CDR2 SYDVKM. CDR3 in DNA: TGTGCCAGCAGGAGGGGACCAGGGGGCGTGCAGCCCCAGCATTTT. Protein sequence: CASRRGPGGVQPQHF.

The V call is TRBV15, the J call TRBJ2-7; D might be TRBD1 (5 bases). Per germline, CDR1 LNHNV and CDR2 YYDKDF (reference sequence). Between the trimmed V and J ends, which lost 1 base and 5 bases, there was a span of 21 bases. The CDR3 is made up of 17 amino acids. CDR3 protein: CATSRADMFDPAHEQYF. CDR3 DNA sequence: TGTGCCACCAGCAGAGCGGACATGTTCGACCCGGCTCACGAGCAGTACTTC.

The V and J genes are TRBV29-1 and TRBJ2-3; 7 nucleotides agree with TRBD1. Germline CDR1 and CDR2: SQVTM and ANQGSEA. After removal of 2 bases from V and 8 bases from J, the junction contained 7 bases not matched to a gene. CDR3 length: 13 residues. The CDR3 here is CSVEYTGAPTQYF. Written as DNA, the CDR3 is TGCAGCGTTGAATATACAGGGGCCCCTACGCAGTATTTT.

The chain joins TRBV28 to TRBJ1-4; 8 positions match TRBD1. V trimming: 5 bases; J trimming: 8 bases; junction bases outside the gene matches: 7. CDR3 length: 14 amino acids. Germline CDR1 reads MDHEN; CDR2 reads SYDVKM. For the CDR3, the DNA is TGTGCCAGCAGTGACGGACAGGGCGTAGAAAAACTGTTTTTT. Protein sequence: CASSDGQGVEKLFF.

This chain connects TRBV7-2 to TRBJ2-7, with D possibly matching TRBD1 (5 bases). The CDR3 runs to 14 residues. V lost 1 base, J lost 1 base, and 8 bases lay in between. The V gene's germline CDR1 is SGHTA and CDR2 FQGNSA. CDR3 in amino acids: CASSLVRGSYEQYF. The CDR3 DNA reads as TGTGCCAGCAGCTTAGTTAGGGGATCCTACGAGCAGTACTTC.

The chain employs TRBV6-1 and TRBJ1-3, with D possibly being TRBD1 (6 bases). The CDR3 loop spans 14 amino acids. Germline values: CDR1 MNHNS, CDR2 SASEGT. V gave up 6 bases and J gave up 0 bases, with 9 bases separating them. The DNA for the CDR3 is TGTGCCAGCAGGACAGGAGGCTCTGGAAACACCATATATTTT. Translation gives CASRTGGSGNTIYF.

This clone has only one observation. The CDR3 DNA is TGTGCCAGCAGTTTCGGGGGACCGGGCGGACTAGCGGGAGTGGCCCAGTACTTC. Encoded protein: CASSFGGPGGLAGVAQYF. V is TRBV28 and J is TRBJ2-5, with 13 bases identical to TRBD2. V was pared by 3 bases and J by 9 bases, with 16 bases of the junction left unmatched. Per the germline V gene, CDR1 is MDHEN and CDR2 is SYDVKM. CDR3 length: 18 amino acids.

CDR3 in amino acids: CATSRGQGAGELFF. The CDR3 DNA is TGTGCCACCAGCAGGGGACAGGGCGCCGGGGAGCTGTTTTTT. The J gene is TRBJ2-2, the V gene TRBV15; 9 nucleotides line up with TRBD1. The CDR3 is 14 amino acids. Germline V gives CDR1 LNHNV, CDR2 YYDKDF (reference sequence). Trimming cost V 3 bases and J 6 bases; bases outside gene matches: 2.

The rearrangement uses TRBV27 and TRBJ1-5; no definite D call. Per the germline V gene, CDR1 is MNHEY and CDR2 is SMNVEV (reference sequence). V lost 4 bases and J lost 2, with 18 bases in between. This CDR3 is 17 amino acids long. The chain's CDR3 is CASSSIGQPEGNQPQHF. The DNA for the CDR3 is TGTGCCAGCAGTTCCATTGGTCAACCGGAGGGCAATCAGCCCCAGCATTTT.

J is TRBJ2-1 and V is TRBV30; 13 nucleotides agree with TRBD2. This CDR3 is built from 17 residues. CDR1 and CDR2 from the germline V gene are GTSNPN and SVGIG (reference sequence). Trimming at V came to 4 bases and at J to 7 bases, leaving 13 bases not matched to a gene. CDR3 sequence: CAWTASRTSGRINEQFF. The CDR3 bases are TGTGCCTGGACCGCTTCCCGGACTAGCGGGAGAATAAATGAGCAGTTCTTC. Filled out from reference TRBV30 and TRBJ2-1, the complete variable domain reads SQTIHQWPATLVQPVGSPLSLECTVEGTSNPNLYWYRQAAGRGLQLLFYSVGIGQISSEVPQNLSASRPQDRQFILSSKKLLLSDSGFYLCAWTASRTSGRINEQFFGPGTRLTVL.

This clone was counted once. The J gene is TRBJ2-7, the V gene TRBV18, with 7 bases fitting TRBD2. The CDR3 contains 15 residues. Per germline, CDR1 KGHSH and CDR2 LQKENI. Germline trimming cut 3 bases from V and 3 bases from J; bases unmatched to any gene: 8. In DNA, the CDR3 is TGTGCCAGCTCACCCAATCCCTCGGGGGGCTACGAGCAGTACTTC. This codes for CASSPNPSGGYEQYF.

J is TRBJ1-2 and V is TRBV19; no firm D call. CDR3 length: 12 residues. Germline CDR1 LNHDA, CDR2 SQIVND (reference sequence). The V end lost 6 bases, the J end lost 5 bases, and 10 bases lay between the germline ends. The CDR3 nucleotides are TGTGCCAGTAGGTATCCGGGGTATGGCTACACCTTC. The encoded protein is CASRYPGYGYTF.

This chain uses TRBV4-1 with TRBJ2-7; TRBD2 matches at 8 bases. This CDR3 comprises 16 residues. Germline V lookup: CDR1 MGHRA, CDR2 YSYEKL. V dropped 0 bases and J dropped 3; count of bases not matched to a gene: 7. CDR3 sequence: CASSQDRGGRIYEQYF. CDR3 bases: TGCGCCAGCAGCCAAGATAGAGGCGGGAGGATCTACGAGCAGTACTTC.

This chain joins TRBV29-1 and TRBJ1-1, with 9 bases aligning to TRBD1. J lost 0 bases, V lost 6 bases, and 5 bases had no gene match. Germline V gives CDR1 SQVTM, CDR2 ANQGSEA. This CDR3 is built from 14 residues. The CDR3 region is CSVWTGVVNTEAFF. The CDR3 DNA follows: TGCAGCGTCTGGACAGGGGTGGTGAACACTGAAGCTTTCTTT.

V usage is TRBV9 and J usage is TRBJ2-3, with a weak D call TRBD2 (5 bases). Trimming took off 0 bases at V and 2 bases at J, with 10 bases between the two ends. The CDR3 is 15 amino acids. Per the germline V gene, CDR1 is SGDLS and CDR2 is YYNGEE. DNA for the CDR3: TGTGCCAGCAGCGTAGCCGGGGTGGTCACAGATACGCAGTATTTT. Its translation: CASSVAGVVTDTQYF.

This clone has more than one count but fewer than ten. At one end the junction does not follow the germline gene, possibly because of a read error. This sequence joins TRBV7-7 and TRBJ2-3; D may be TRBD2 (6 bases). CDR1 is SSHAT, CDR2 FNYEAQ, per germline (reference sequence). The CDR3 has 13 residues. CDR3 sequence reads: CASSSSGEDTQYF. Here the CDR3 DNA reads TGTGCTAGCAGCTCTTCGGGAGAAGATACGCAGTATTTT.

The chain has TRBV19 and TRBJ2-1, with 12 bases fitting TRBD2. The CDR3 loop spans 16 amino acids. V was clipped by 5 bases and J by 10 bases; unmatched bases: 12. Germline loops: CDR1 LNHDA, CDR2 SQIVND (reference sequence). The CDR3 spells CASSSLEGLAGREQFF. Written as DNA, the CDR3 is TGTGCCAGTAGTTCCCTAGAAGGACTAGCGGGAAGAGAGCAGTTCTTC.

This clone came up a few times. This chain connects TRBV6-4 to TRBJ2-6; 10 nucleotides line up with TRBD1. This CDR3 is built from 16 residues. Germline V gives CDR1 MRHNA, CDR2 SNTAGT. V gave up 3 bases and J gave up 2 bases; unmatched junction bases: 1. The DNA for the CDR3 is TGTGCCAGCAGTGAGACAGGGGGCGCTGGGGCCAACGTCCTGACTTTC. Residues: CASSETGGAGANVLTF.